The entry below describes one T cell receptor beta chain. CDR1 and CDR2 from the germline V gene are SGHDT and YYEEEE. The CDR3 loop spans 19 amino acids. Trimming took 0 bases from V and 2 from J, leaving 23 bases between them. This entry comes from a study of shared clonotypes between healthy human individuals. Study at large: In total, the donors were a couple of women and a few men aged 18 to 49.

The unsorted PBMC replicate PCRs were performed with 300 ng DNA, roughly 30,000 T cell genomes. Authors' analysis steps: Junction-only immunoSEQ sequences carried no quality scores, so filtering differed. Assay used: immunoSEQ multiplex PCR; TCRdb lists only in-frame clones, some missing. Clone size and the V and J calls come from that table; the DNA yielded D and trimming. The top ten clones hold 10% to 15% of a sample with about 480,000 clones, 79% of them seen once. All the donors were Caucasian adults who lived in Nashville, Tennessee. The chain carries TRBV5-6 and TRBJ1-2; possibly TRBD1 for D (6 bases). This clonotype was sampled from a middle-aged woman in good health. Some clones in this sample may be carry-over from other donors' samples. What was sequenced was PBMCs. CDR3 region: CASSLVGRSRGAPNYGYTF. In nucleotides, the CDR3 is TGTGCCAGCAGCTTGGTGGGGCGGAGCAGGGGCGCCCCAAACTATGGCTACACCTTC.